Shown below are 23 T cell receptor beta chains from a single sample sequenced in a study of blood T cells in healthy people across ages. It was with a sample-barcoded 5' primer and a J-beta primer mix that a second PCR of about 7 to 12 cycles was run. From the 5' RACE reads, TCRdb called clonotypes with MiXCR, one entry per CDR3 protein. The data hold roughly 2 million distinct CDR3 sequences, with about 50% observed a single time. The sequencing sample was made of blood. The receptors originated from a woman in her forties in good health.

The gene calls are TRBV6-2 or TRBV6-3 and TRBJ1-2; 7 positions match TRBD1. Germline loops: CDR1 MNHEY, CDR2 SVGEGT. V lost 3 bases, J lost 5 bases, and 9 bases stayed unmatched. This CDR3 spans 15 amino acids. Written as DNA, the CDR3 is TGTGCCAGCAGTTATGGTACAGGGGTTTGGTATGGCTACACCTTC. This gives the protein CASSYGTGVWYGYTF.

In this sample, this clonotype turned up a few times. This sequence joins TRBV4-3 and TRBJ2-3, with 9 bases identical to TRBD1. The germline CDR1 and CDR2 sequences are LGHNA and YSLEER. Trimming took 2 bases from V and 3 from J; bases not matched to a gene: 6. The CDR3 is 16 amino acids. The CDR3 loop is CASSQTGQGRTDTQYF. The CDR3 DNA follows: TGCGCCAGCAGCCAAACCGGACAGGGGAGGACAGATACGCAGTATTTT.

The chain has TRBV20-1 and TRBJ2-5; possibly TRBD1 or TRBD2 for D (6 bases each). Germline V lookup: CDR1 DFQATT, CDR2 SNEGSKA (reference sequence). The CDR3 has 15 amino acids. Trimming took off 0 bases at V and 4 bases at J, with 15 bases between the two ends. CDR3 sequence (DNA): TGCAGTGCTAGAGATTTTGGGGGGCGGCGAGAGACCCAGTACTTC. Protein sequence: CSARDFGGRRETQYF.

This clonotype was counted only a few times. This chain uses TRBV12-3 or TRBV12-4 with TRBJ2-1; TRBD2 agrees at 7 bases. The CDR3 runs to 13 residues. Trimming removed 10 bases from V and 6 bases from J; junction bases left unmatched: 9. CDR3 amino acids: CAILPTGGNEQFF. DNA of the CDR3: TGTGCCATTCTGCCGACGGGGGGCAATGAGCAGTTCTTC.

This clonotype was counted only a few times. V is TRBV5-1 and J is TRBJ2-1; a possible D gene is TRBD2 (5 bases). This CDR3 region has 15 residues. From germline, CDR1 is SGHRS and CDR2 YFSETQ. V shed 0 bases and J shed 6 bases, with 13 bases lying between them. The CDR3 sequence is CASSLAGILGNEQFF. CDR3 sequence (DNA): TGCGCCAGCAGCTTGGCCGGGATTTTGGGCAATGAGCAGTTCTTC.

The genes are TRBV28 and TRBJ1-5; 9 bases align to TRBD1. From germline, CDR1 is MDHEN and CDR2 SYDVKM. Losses at the gene ends were 7 bases for V and 9 bases for J; bases not matched to a gene: 13. The CDR3 is 15 amino acids. The CDR3 is CASTPQGALSWPQHF. CDR3 nucleotide sequence: TGTGCCAGCACGCCACAGGGGGCCCTATCTTGGCCCCAGCATTTT.

This clonotype was found a few times. The chain joins TRBV20-1 to TRBJ2-1; the D gene is possibly TRBD1 (6 bases). CDR3 length: 12 amino acids. The germline V and J ends were trimmed by 4 bases and 4 bases, with 8 bases remaining between them. Germline CDR1 reads DFQATT; CDR2 reads SNEGSKA (reference sequence). DNA for the CDR3: TGCAGTGCTACCAGGGGTTACAATGAGCAGTTCTTC. Translating it yields CSATRGYNEQFF.

This chain connects TRBV6-2 or TRBV6-3 to TRBJ2-3; 12 bases agree with TRBD1. Unmatched junction bases numbered 7, after V lost 6 bases and J lost 6 bases. The CDR3 has 15 amino acids. The germline V gene has CDR1 MNHEY and CDR2 SVGEGT. CDR3 residues: CASRGTGGRSDTQYF. The CDR3 bases are TGTGCCAGCAGAGGGACAGGGGGCCGGTCGGATACGCAGTATTTT.

The CDR3 nucleotides are TGTGCCAGCAGTGAAGACCAGGGGCCAATAGATACGCAGTATTTT. Translation: CASSEDQGPIDTQYF. The chain recombines TRBV6-1 with TRBJ2-3; possible D gene TRBD1, 6 bases. V was cut by 1 base and J by 5 bases, with 13 bases left in between. This CDR3 has 15 residues. Germline values: CDR1 MNHNS, CDR2 SASEGT.

The chain couples TRBV20-1 to TRBJ2-5, with 8 nucleotides matching TRBD1. Trimming removed 0 bases from V and 7 bases from J; junction bases left unmatched: 7. CDR3 size: 14 residues. Germline V CDR1 and CDR2: DFQATT, SNEGSKA (reference sequence). The CDR3 bases are TGCAGTGCTAGAGATAGGGACAGGATTTGGACCCAGTACTTC. Translated, it gives CSARDRDRIWTQYF.

This clonotype was picked up a small number of times. The rearrangement uses TRBV4-2 and TRBJ2-1; 9 nucleotides agree with TRBD1. V lost 3 bases and J lost 7; bases outside the gene matches: 10. CDR1 LGHNA and CDR2 YNFKEQ come from the germline V gene. CDR3 size: 16 residues. CDR3 sequence reads: CASSHDDRGEENEQFF. The CDR3 nucleotides read TGTGCCAGCAGCCATGACGACAGGGGGGAGGAAAATGAGCAGTTCTTC.

This clonotype showed up just a few times. The V call is TRBV2, the J call TRBJ2-3; 7 bases map to TRBD1. Germline V gives CDR1 SNHLY, CDR2 FYNNEI. With V trimmed by 6 bases and J by 4 bases, 10 bases remained unmatched. This CDR3 spans 15 amino acids. The CDR3 spells CASSPDRVRADTQYF. The CDR3 DNA follows: TGTGCCAGCAGCCCTGACAGGGTTCGCGCAGATACGCAGTATTTT.

This clonotype was seen only a few times. The CDR3 loop reads CASSQDSPLRGRRETQYF. CDR3 DNA sequence: TGCGCCAGCAGCCAAGATAGTCCCTTGAGGGGACGAAGAGAGACCCAGTACTTC. The chain carries TRBV4-3 and TRBJ2-5; D tentatively reads TRBD1 or TRBD2 (5 bases each). Germline CDR1 is LGHNA and CDR2 is YSLEER. There are 18 residues in the CDR3. V was trimmed by 0 bases and J by 4 bases, leaving 21 bases between them.

V gene TRBV28 combines with J gene TRBJ2-7, with 7 bases identical to TRBD2. The J segment lost 4 bases and the V segment lost 2 bases, leaving 11 bases of the junction unmatched. This CDR3 region has 16 residues. CDR1 and CDR2 (germline): MDHEN, SYDVKM. The CDR3 nucleotides are TGTGCCAGCAGTTTAGGTAGGGGAGGGGCCGGGTACGAGCAGTACTTC. This gives the protein CASSLGRGGAGYEQYF.

J is TRBJ2-7 and V is TRBV5-1; 11 bases are shared with TRBD1. In germline, CDR1 is SGHRS, CDR2 YFSETQ. The CDR3 contains 16 residues. V dropped 2 bases and J dropped 3; count of bases not matched to a gene: 7. The CDR3 DNA is TGCGCCAGCAGCTTTTCAACCGGGACAGGGGGCTACGAGCAGTACTTC. Translated, it gives CASSFSTGTGGYEQYF.

The chain recombines TRBV28 with TRBJ2-5; no reliable D call. V lost 6 bases and J lost 0, with 14 bases in between. CDR3 length equals 15 residues. Germline CDR1 MDHEN, CDR2 SYDVKM. The CDR3 loop is CASSLQETYQETQYF. The DNA of the CDR3 is TGTGCCAGCAGCCTACAAGAAACGTACCAAGAGACCCAGTACTTC.

The CDR3 spells CSVGGQQGEAFYGYTF. The DNA for the CDR3 is TGCAGCGTTGGGGGCCAACAGGGGGAAGCGTTCTATGGCTACACCTTC. This chain uses TRBV29-1 with TRBJ1-2; TRBD1 matches 8 bases. The CDR3 covers 16 residues. V shed 4 bases, J shed 4 bases, and the junction held 14 bases outside the gene matches. Germline loops: CDR1 SQVTM, CDR2 ANQGSEA.

The gene calls are TRBV7-2 and TRBJ2-5, with D unresolved. CDR3 length: 12 residues. The germline CDR1 and CDR2 sequences are SGHTA and FQGNSA. The V gene lost 5 bases and the J gene lost 5 bases, with 9 bases spanning the gap. CDR3 region: CASSPYPETQYF. DNA of the CDR3: TGTGCCAGCAGCCCTTATCCCGAGACCCAGTACTTC.

This clonotype has just a few counts. The rearrangement links TRBV2 to TRBJ2-3; no clear D. Germline-derived CDR1 and CDR2 are SNHLY and FYNNEI. V shed 7 bases and J shed 7 bases, with 6 bases lying between them. CDR3 length: 10 residues. The CDR3 DNA is TGTGCCAGCAAGCTGAATACGCAGTATTTT. Translated: CASKLNTQYF.

This clonotype was detected only a few times. The J gene is TRBJ2-7, the V gene TRBV12-3 or TRBV12-4; TRBD2 is a possible D gene (5 bases). Trimming took 9 bases from V and 5 from J, leaving 20 bases between them. CDR3 length: 14 residues. The CDR3: CASRGEGAKNEQYF. CDR3 DNA sequence: TGTGCCAGTAGAGGTGAGGGAGCAAAGAACGAGCAGTACTTC.

This chain uses TRBV27 with TRBJ1-5; D call uncertain. V lost 3 bases to trimming and J lost 1 base, with 22 bases between them. Per the germline V gene, CDR1 is MNHEY and CDR2 is SMNVEV (reference sequence). The CDR3 loop spans 19 amino acids. The CDR3 bases are TGTGCCAGCAGTTTCCAAGGCAGGCGAGCCGAAGTCAGCAATCAGCCCCAGCATTTT. Protein product: CASSFQGRRAEVSNQPQHF.

The J gene is TRBJ2-6, the V gene TRBV9; 8 bases are a match to TRBD1. The V gene end was trimmed by 4 bases and the J gene end by 4 bases; junction bases not matched to a gene: 7. Germline CDR1 is SGDLS and CDR2 is YYNGEE. The CDR3 contains 16 residues. The CDR3 DNA is TGTGCCAGCAGCAACGACAGGGGCTCCGGGGCCAACGTCCTGACTTTC. This sequence encodes CASSNDRGSGANVLTF.

The V and J genes are TRBV2 and TRBJ1-2; D not resolved. V gave up 8 bases and J gave up 5 bases, with 18 bases separating them. Germline CDR1 SNHLY, CDR2 FYNNEI. This CDR3 region has 14 residues. The CDR3 sequence: CASALDMREYGYTF. The CDR3 bases are TGTGCCAGCGCTTTAGACATGCGAGAATATGGCTACACCTTC.